Sequencing of this T cell receptor (beta chain) was carried out in a study of T-cell reconstitution after alpha-beta-depleted transplantation in children. CDR3 length equals 17 residues. The V segment lost 4 bases and the J segment 4 bases; nucleotides outside the gene matches: 12. Germline-derived CDR1 and CDR2 are SGHTA and FQGNSA. Preparation of the TCRbeta library involved a method that used unique molecular identifiers. TCRdb re-derived calls from the PCR reads in MiXCR, one entry per CDR3 protein. The sample has 600,000 to 700,000 distinct CDR3 sequences, roughly 17% seen once. This TCR was recovered from a human donor who donated a stem cell graft to a child with acute myeloid leukemia. The source material was PBMCs from the stem cell graft donor, sampled from the stem cell graft. The V call is TRBV7-2, the J call TRBJ2-5; TRBD2 matches at 10 bases. The CDR3 DNA is TGTGCCAGCAGCTCCACTACTAGCGGGGTAAATAGAGAGACCCAGTACTTC. This encodes CASSSTTSGVNRETQYF.